This TCR beta chain was recovered during a study of identifying expanded T cells in peripheral blood. Study outcomes and limitations: Technical replicates showed about 1.1 changed clones; approximately 2 weeks roughly 16; four weeks 19. Variance in clone template counts between roughly two-week samples significantly increased with total template count across all healthy donors.

TCRdb's copy holds only in-frame clones and misses some; the assay was immunoSEQ multiplex PCR. Of about 130,000 clones in the sample, 65% to 90% are singletons; the top ten hold about 8%. CDR3 length equals 17 residues. Comment on this clone: Its cognate antigen is unknown.

The sample was blood. The rearrangement uses TRBV21-1 and TRBJ2-3; the table's D call TRBD1 went unverified against the DNA. TRBV21-1 counts as a pseudogene. The sequence came from a person aged 18-69 years in good health. CDR3 residues: CASRWDRASSSTDTQYF. In nucleotides, the CDR3 is TGTGCCAGCAGATGGGACAGGGCGAGTTCTAGCACAGATACGCAGTATTTT.